The 10 T cell receptor beta chains below were found in one sample sequenced in a study of tumor and adjacent non-tumor tissue in lung cancer (dated by TCRdb to between 2017 and 2018). The protocol used for the library was multiplex PCR. The reads were generated on an Illumina HiSeq 2500. TCRbeta libraries were built by three rounds of nested PCR using primers (Table S4), following protocols modified from ARM-PCR. TCRdb reprocessing: public reads trimmed at Q25 with fastp, clones called with MiXCR, in-frame beta chains kept. When rows share a CDR3 protein, they turn into one entry using the most common DNA and genes. In all, the sample holds about 110,000 distinct CDR3 sequences, and roughly 80% of those were seen once. 37% of the sample belongs to the ten largest clones. RNA was extracted from bulk unsorted tissue and checked for quality with a NanoDrop ND-1000 and an Agilent 2100. The source material was lung tumor tissue. These receptors all come from a woman aged 55-69 years with non-small cell lung cancer.

This clonotype was counted once. At one end, the junction sequence differs from germline, possibly due to a read error. The chain recombines TRBV11-2 with TRBJ2-5; TRBD2 matches at 9 bases. This CDR3 has 14 residues. Germline assignment: CDR1 SGHAT and CDR2 FQNNGV. The CDR3 coding sequence is TGTGCCTGCAGCAAGCGGGGGGTGCAAGAGACCCGGTACTTC. The encoded protein is CACSKRGVQETRYF.

To note about this clonotype: Possible read error: a much larger clone is one base away. The chain carries TRBV28 and TRBJ1-1; a possible D gene is TRBD1 (6 bases). The V and J ends lost 4 bases and 8 bases respectively, with 20 bases between them. This CDR3 contains 15 residues. The germline V gene encodes CDR1 MDHEN and CDR2 SYDVKM. This CDR3 reads CASSSYSPNTGEAFF. DNA for the CDR3: TGTGCCAGCAGTTCCTATTCACCAAATACAGGGGAAGCTTTCTTT.

Comments on this clonotype: The conserved phenylalanine or tryptophan normally closing the CDR3 is absent here, so this likely arose from a read error. This sequence joins TRBV28 and TRBJ2-5, with D unclear. Germline V gene data show CDR1 as MDHEN and CDR2 as SYDVKM. Trimming left V 4 bases short and J 9 bases short, with 9 bases between. The length of the CDR3 is 11 residues. The CDR3 is CASSSAWAQYL. Here the CDR3 DNA reads TGTGCCAGCAGTTCCGCTTGGGCCCAGTACTTA.

The chain couples TRBV6-2 or TRBV6-3 to TRBJ2-1; D unresolved. The CDR3 spans 15 residues. V gave up 6 bases and J gave up 8 bases, with 20 bases separating them. Germline V gene data show CDR1 as MNHEY and CDR2 as SVGEGT. The CDR3 DNA sequence: TGTGCCAGCAGACACCGCGACCGTCGTTCCGATGAGCAGTTCTTC. Translating gives CASRHRDRRSDEQFF.

This clonotype is a singleton in its sample. V and J are TRBV29-1 and TRBJ1-1; D gene uncertain. CDR3 length: 14 amino acids. The germline gives CDR1 SQVTM, CDR2 ANQGSEA. Trimming removed 0 bases from V and 0 bases from J, with 8 bases in between. CDR3 region: CSVEDGLVNTEAFF. Here the CDR3 DNA reads TGCAGCGTTGAAGATGGACTGGTGAACACTGAAGCTTTCTTT.

This clonotype was counted a single time. The junction departs from germline at one end; a sequencing error may be responsible. This rearrangement joins TRBV6-1 to TRBJ1-2, with 10 bases aligning to TRBD1. This CDR3 contains 16 residues. Looked up from germline, CDR1 is MNHNS and CDR2 is SASEGT. Here the CDR3 reads CASKLAPGQGLFGYTF. The CDR3 DNA is TGTGCTAGCAAACTTGCCCCGGGACAGGGGCTATTTGGGTACACCTTC.

To note about this clonotype: Compared with germline, one end of the junction differs, possibly owing to a read error. V gene TRBV11-3 combines with J gene TRBJ2-3; TRBD2 is a possible D gene (6 bases). Germline V CDR1 and CDR2: SGHNT, YENEEA. The CDR3 loop spans 16 amino acids. The CDR3 protein is CASSPRRKEGTDKQYF. The CDR3 bases are TGTGCCAGCAGCCCCCGCCGGAAGGAGGGCACAGATAAGCAGTATTTT.

About this clonotype itself: Compared with germline, one end of the junction differs, possibly owing to a read error. J is TRBJ1-3 and V is TRBV5-6; the D gene is possibly TRBD1 (5 bases). This CDR3 has 17 amino acids. CDR1 and CDR2 from the germline V gene are SGHDT and YYEEEE. The CDR3 coding sequence is TGTGTCAGCAGCTCCAATCCCGGGACCAGCTCTGGAAACACCATATATTTT. It encodes CVSSSNPGTSSGNTIYF.

Comments on this clonotype: One end of the junction fails to match germline, which may point to a read error. The chain has TRBV11-2 and TRBJ1-1, with D tentatively TRBD1 (5 bases). The germline CDR1 and CDR2 sequences are SGHAT and FQNNGV. The CDR3 length is 15 residues. The CDR3 DNA follows: TGTGCCAGCAGACCCCGGGGGGTTGGTGACACTGAAGCTCTCTTT. Its translation: CASRPRGVGDTEALF.

In the case of this clonotype: This may arise from a read error, as a much more abundant clone is one base away. The rearrangement links TRBV4-3 to TRBJ2-5; either TRBD1 or TRBD2 may supply D (5 bases each). The CDR3 extends over 19 amino acids. CDR1 LGHNA and CDR2 YSLEER come from the germline V gene. CDR3: CASSQEAPGLYSYKEAQYF. The CDR3 bases are TGCGCCAGCAGCCAAGAGGCTCCGGGGCTCTACTCCTACAAAGAGGCCCAGTACTTC.